These T cell receptor beta chains were read from a single sample in a study of blood T cells in healthy people across ages. MiXCR was run by TCRdb on the 5' RACE reads, yielding one entry per CDR3 protein. The sample includes 1.5 million to 2 million distinct CDR3 sequences, 28% of them seen just once. Sequences were obtained from blood. These receptors all stem from a woman in her twenties or thirties in good health. Both conserved end residues are part of each CDR3. D genes are given only for firm matches. Rows give clone size only sometimes, using once, few, many, or a class for an expanded clone.

CDR3nt	CDR3aa	abundance	v_gene	d_gene	j_gene
TGTGCCAGCAGCTATCATGACCCACGGCAAGAGACCCAGTACTTC	CASSYHDPRQETQYF	few	TRBV12-3/TRBV12-4	.	TRBJ2-5
TGCGCCAGCAGCTTTGGTGGTGAGCCCCGCTCCTACGAGCAGTACTTC	CASSFGGEPRSYEQYF	.	TRBV5-1	.	TRBJ2-7
TGTGCCAGCAGTTTGGTGGGGCCGCCTTACGAGCAGTACTTC	CASSLVGPPYEQYF	many	TRBV11-2	.	TRBJ2-7
TGCAGTGCTAGAGATCTCTCCTTCTACGAGCAGTACTTC	CSARDLSFYEQYF	many	TRBV20-1	.	TRBJ2-7
TGCAGTGCCGATTTTGGGGGAAGCAATCAGCCCCAGCATTTT	CSADFGGSNQPQHF	.	TRBV20-1	.	TRBJ1-5
TGTGCCAGCAGTTACTCCCAAGGACAGGGGGACTATGGCTACACCTTC	CASSYSQGQGDYGYTF	.	TRBV6-5	TRBD1	TRBJ1-2
TGTGCCAGCAGTTACTCGATGTCTCGCGATGAGCAGTTCTTC	CASSYSMSRDEQFF	many	TRBV6-2/TRBV6-3	.	TRBJ2-1
TGTGCCAGCAGTCCCCTGGATGCCTACGAGCAGTACTTC	CASSPLDAYEQYF	few	TRBV13	.	TRBJ2-7
TGCAGTGCAGGGGGACCCAGCTCCTACGAGCAGTACTTC	CSAGGPSSYEQYF	many	TRBV20-1	.	TRBJ2-7
TGTGCCAGCAGAAACTTCCGGGACTCCTACGAGCAGTACTTC	CASRNFRDSYEQYF	.	TRBV7-2	.	TRBJ2-7
TGTGCCAGCAGTTACTGTCGAGGCAGCTTCTCCTACGAGCAGTACTTC	CASSYCRGSFSYEQYF	.	TRBV6-5	.	TRBJ2-7
TGTGCAGTTCAGGAGGAGAACACCGGGGAGCTGTTTTTT	CAVQEENTGELFF	.	TRBV28	.	TRBJ2-2
TGTGCCAGCAGCCAAGGACCCCTCGGACTAGTGAGGTATGAGCAGTTCTTC	CASSQGPLGLVRYEQFF	few	TRBV3-1	TRBD2	TRBJ2-1
TGTGCCAGCAGTGGCCGGGACAGGGAGGGGAACATTCAGTACTTC	CASSGRDREGNIQYF	many	TRBV6-4	TRBD1	TRBJ2-4
TGTGCCTGGAGTGTACTAGCGGGGGATCTAGCCAAAAACATTCAGTACTTC	CAWSVLAGDLAKNIQYF	many	TRBV30	TRBD2	TRBJ2-4
TGTGCCATCGGCAGGGGGGTCACCGGGGAGCTGTTTTTT	CAIGRGVTGELFF	.	TRBV10-3	.	TRBJ2-2
TGTGCCAGCTCACCTGGGACGGCCGGGGAGACCCAGTTCTTC	CASSPGTAGETQFF	.	TRBV18	.	TRBJ2-1
TGTGCCAGCAGCTTATCAGCGGGCACAGATACGCAGTATTTT	CASSLSAGTDTQYF	.	TRBV7-2	.	TRBJ2-3
TGTGCCAGCAGCTACCTGGGACAGGGCTCGCCTGGCAATCAGCCCCAGCATTTT	CASSYLGQGSPGNQPQHF	.	TRBV12-3/TRBV12-4	TRBD1	TRBJ1-5
TGCGCCAGCAGCGCAGGGGGACAGATACAAGAGACCCAGTACTTC	CASSAGGQIQETQYF	once	TRBV5-1	TRBD1	TRBJ2-5
TGCAGCGTTGCTACGGTCCTCAGCTCCTACAATGAGCAGTTCTTC	CSVATVLSSYNEQFF	many	TRBV29-1	.	TRBJ2-1
TGTGCCAGCAGCCGAGTTCTAGCGGCGAACACCGGGGAGCTGTTGTTT	CASSRVLAANTGELLF	.	TRBV9	TRBD2	TRBJ2-2
TGCGCCAGCGGGAGCGGATCGTCAGATACGCAGTATTTT	CASGSGSSDTQYF	.	TRBV5-1	.	TRBJ2-3
TGTGCCATCAGTGGGGGGGGCGAGCAGTACTTC	CAISGGGEQYF	many	TRBV10-3	TRBD2	TRBJ2-7
TGTGCCAGCACCGAGGGGTGGTCGCGGGAGACCCAGTACTTC	CASTEGWSRETQYF	few	TRBV25-1	.	TRBJ2-5
TGCAGTGCTAGGCTGGTCGATGGCTACACCTTC	CSARLVDGYTF	few	TRBV20-1	.	TRBJ1-2
TGCGCCAGCAGCTTGGGTTTCGGGGGGCCCTACCCTTACGAGCAGTACTTC	CASSLGFGGPYPYEQYF	.	TRBV5-1	.	TRBJ2-7
TGCAGTGCTAGAGATGGTGTAGGTCGGGCCGCCTCACCCCTCCACTTT	CSARDGVGRAASPLHF	many	TRBV20-1	.	TRBJ1-6
TGTGCCAGCTCACCACCAGCGGGGAGTAACAATGAGCAGTTCTTC	CASSPPAGSNNEQFF	.	TRBV18	TRBD2	TRBJ2-1
TGTGCCAGCACGGAGTATAATGAAAAACTGTTTTTT	CASTEYNEKLFF	few	TRBV2	.	TRBJ1-4
TGCAGCGTCGTAAAGGACAGTTACGAGCAGTACTTC	CSVVKDSYEQYF	many	TRBV29-1	.	TRBJ2-7
TGTGCCAGCAACCCCGGGACTAGCGGAAGCACAGATACGCAGTATTTT	CASNPGTSGSTDTQYF	.	TRBV5-4	TRBD2	TRBJ2-3
TGTGCCAGCAGTTTATCGTCGCCTAGCGGGAGGGCCTATGATTGGAAGAGGGACCAGTACTTC	CASSLSSPSGRAYDWKRDQYF	few	TRBV27	TRBD2	TRBJ2-5
TGTGCCATCAGTGAGCAGACTAGCGGGAGAAATGAGCAGTTCTTC	CAISEQTSGRNEQFF	few	TRBV10-3	TRBD2	TRBJ2-1
TGCAGTGCCCGGATTGGGACTGGTAACACCGGGGAGCTGTTTTTT	CSARIGTGNTGELFF	few	TRBV20-1	.	TRBJ2-2
TGTGCCAGCAGTTTACCGGGACAGGGCACAGATACGCAGTATTTT	CASSLPGQGTDTQYF	many	TRBV12-3/TRBV12-4	TRBD1	TRBJ2-3
TGTGCCAGCAGCTTACAGGGAATGGATGGCTACACCTTC	CASSLQGMDGYTF	many	TRBV7-2	.	TRBJ1-2
TGTGCCAGCAGTGAATCCTGGCAGGGAGGAGATACGCAGTATTTT	CASSESWQGGDTQYF	few	TRBV6-1	.	TRBJ2-3
TGCAGCGGGGCGGCAGGGGGATTCAATGAGCAGTTCTTC	CSGAAGGFNEQFF	many	TRBV29-1	TRBD1	TRBJ2-1
TGTGCCACCAGCAGATATCAAACTAGCGGGGGAGGTAATGAGCAGTTCTTC	CATSRYQTSGGGNEQFF	few	TRBV15	TRBD2	TRBJ2-1
TGTGCCAGCGGGGCATCGGAAAACAATGAGCAGTTCTTC	CASGASENNEQFF	few	TRBV6-2/TRBV6-3	.	TRBJ2-1
TGTGCCAGCAGTTACCAGATGATATCCTACGAGCAGTACTTC	CASSYQMISYEQYF	few	TRBV6-2/TRBV6-3	.	TRBJ2-7
TGCGCCGGCAGCTTGGACAGGAGTTCCTACGAGCAGTACTTC	CAGSLDRSSYEQYF	.	TRBV5-1	TRBD1	TRBJ2-7
TGTGCCAGCAGAAATGAAGGGGGCTATGGCTACACCTTC	CASRNEGGYGYTF	.	TRBV12-3/TRBV12-4	.	TRBJ1-2
TGTGCCAGCAGCTTGCCTTCCGCGCCGGGCACTGAAGCTTTCTTT	CASSLPSAPGTEAFF	once	TRBV12-3/TRBV12-4	.	TRBJ1-1
TGCAGTGGTAGCTCGGGACGCTCCTACAATGAGCAGTTCTTC	CSGSSGRSYNEQFF	few	TRBV20-1	.	TRBJ2-1
TGTGCCAGCAGCTTCGGCGGCGACTATACGCAGTATTTT	CASSFGGDYTQYF	.	TRBV11-2	.	TRBJ2-3
TGTGCCAGCAGCTTTTTCACAGGAGGTCACTATGGCTACACCTTC	CASSFFTGGHYGYTF	.	TRBV5-6	.	TRBJ1-2
TGTGCCAGCAGCACTCCTAAGAATGAGCAGTTCTTC	CASSTPKNEQFF	many	TRBV12-3/TRBV12-4	.	TRBJ2-1
TGTGCCAGCAGCTTATACTCGTTGACTAGCGGGGGGGGCAATGAGCAGTTCTTC	CASSLYSLTSGGGNEQFF	few	TRBV7-2	TRBD2	TRBJ2-1
TGCAGTGGCTGCGGGGGGGCATCGGATACGCAGTATTTT	CSGCGGASDTQYF	.	TRBV20-1	TRBD2	TRBJ2-3
TGCAGTGCCCCACTAGCGGGAGAGAACTACGAGCAGTACTTC	CSAPLAGENYEQYF	many	TRBV20-1	TRBD2	TRBJ2-7
TGTGCCAGCAGCCAAGTGTCACAGAGGCAAGAGACCCAGTACTTC	CASSQVSQRQETQYF	.	TRBV4-2	.	TRBJ2-5